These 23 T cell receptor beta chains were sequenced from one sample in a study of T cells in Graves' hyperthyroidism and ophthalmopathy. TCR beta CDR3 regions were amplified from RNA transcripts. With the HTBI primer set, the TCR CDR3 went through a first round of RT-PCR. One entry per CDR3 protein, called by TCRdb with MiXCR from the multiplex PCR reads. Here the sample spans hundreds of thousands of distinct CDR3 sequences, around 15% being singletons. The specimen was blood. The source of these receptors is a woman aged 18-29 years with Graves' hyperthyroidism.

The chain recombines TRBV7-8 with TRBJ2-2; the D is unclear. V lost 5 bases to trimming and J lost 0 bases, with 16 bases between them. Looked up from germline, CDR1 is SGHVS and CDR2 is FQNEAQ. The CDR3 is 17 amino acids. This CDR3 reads CASSALGARTNTGELFF. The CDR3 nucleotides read TGTGCCAGCAGCGCCTTGGGCGCCAGAACGAACACCGGGGAGCTGTTTTTT.

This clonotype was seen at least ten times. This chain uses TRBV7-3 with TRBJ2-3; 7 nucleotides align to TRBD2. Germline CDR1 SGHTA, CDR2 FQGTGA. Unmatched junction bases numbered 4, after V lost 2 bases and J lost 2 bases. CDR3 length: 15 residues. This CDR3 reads CASSLAGEATDTQYF. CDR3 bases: TGTGCCAGCAGCTTAGCGGGAGAGGCCACAGATACGCAGTATTTT.

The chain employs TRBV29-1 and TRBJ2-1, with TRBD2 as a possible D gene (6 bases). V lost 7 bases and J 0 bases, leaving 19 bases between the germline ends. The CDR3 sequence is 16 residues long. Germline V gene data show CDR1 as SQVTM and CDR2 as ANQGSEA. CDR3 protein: CSATGVAETSYNEQFF. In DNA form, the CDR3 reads TGCAGCGCGACGGGGGTGGCCGAAACCTCCTACAATGAGCAGTTCTTC.

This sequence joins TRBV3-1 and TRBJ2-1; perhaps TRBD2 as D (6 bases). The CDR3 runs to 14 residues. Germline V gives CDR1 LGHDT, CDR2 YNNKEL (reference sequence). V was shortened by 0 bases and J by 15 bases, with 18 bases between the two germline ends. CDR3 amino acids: CASSQEWTTPRRFF. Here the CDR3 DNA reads TGTGCCAGCAGCCAAGAGTGGACTACCCCCCGAAGGTTCTTC.

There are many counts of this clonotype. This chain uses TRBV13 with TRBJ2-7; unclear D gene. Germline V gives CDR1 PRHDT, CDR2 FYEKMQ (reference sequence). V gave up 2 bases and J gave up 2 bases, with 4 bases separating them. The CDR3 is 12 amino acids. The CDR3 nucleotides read TGTGCCAGCAGCTTACGGGCCTACGAGCAGTACTTC. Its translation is CASSLRAYEQYF.

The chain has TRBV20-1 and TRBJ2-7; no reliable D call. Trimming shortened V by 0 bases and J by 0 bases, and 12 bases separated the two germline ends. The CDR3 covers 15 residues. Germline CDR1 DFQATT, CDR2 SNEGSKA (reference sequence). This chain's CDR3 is CSARDQRYSSYEQYF. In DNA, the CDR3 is TGCAGTGCTAGAGATCAGCGTTATTCCTCCTACGAGCAGTACTTC.

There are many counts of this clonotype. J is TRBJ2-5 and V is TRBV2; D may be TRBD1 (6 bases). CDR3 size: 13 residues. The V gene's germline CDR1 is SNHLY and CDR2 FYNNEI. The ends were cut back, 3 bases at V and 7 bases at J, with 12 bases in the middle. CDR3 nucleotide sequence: TGTGCCAGCAGTGATAACAGGGTTGGGACCCAGTACTTC. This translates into CASSDNRVGTQYF.

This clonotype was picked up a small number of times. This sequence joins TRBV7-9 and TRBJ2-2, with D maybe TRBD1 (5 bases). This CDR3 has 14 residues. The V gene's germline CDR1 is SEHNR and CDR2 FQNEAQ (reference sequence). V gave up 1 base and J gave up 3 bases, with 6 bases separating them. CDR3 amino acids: CASSLGGDTGELFF. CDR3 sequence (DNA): TGTGCCAGCAGCTTAGGGGGCGACACCGGGGAGCTGTTTTTT. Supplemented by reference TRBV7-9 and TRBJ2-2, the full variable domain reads DTGVSQNPRHKITKRGQNVTFRCDPISEHNRLYWYRQTLGQGPEFLTYFQNEAQLEKSRLLSDRFSAERPKGSFSTLEIQRTEQGDSAMYLCASSLGGDTGELFFGEGSRLTVL.

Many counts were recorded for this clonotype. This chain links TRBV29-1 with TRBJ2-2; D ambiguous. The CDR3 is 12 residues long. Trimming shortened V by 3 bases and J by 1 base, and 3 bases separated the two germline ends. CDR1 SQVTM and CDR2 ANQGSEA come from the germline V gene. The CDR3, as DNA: TGCAGCGTTGATATGAACACCGGGGAGCTGTTTTTT. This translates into CSVDMNTGELFF.

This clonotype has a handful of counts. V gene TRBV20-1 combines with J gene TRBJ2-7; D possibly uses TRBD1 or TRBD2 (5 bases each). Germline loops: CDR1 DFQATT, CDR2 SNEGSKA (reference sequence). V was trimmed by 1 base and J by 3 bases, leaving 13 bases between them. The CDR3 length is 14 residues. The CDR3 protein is CSARGRDGDYEQYF. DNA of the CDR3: TGCAGTGCTAGAGGCAGGGACGGGGACTACGAGCAGTACTTC.

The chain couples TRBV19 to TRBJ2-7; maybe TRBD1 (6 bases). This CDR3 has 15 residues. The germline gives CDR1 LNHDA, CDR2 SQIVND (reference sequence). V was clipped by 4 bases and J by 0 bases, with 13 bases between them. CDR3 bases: TGTGCCAGTAGTAACCGGGACAAGAGCTCCTACGAGCAGTACTTC. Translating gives CASSNRDKSSYEQYF.

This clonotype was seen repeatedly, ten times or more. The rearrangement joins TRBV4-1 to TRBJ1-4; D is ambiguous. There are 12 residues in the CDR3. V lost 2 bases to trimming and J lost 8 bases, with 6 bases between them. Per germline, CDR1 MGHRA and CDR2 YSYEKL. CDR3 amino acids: CASSQRKEKLFF. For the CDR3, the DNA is TGCGCCAGCAGCCAACGAAAAGAAAAACTGTTTTTT.

The CDR3 DNA is TGTGCCAGCCAACACGACCAAATCGCGAACACCGGGGAGCTGTTTTTT. Translated, it gives CASQHDQIANTGELFF. V gene TRBV19 combines with J gene TRBJ2-2; the D is unclear. This CDR3 spans 16 amino acids. Trimming stripped 9 bases from V and 0 bases from J, with 17 bases between. Germline CDR1 and CDR2: LNHDA and SQIVND (reference sequence). Filled out from reference TRBV19 and TRBJ2-2, the complete variable domain reads DGGITQSPKYLFRKEGQNVTLSCEQNLNHDAMYWYRQDPGQGLRLIYYSQIVNDFQKGDIAEGYSVSREKKESFPLTVTSAQKNPTAFYLCASQHDQIANTGELFFGEGSRLTVL.

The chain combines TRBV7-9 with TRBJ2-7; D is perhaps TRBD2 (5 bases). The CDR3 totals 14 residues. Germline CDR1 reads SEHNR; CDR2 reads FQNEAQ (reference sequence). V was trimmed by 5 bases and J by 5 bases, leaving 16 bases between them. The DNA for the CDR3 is TGTGCCAGCAGCGACCGGGATAGTTTCCACGAGCAGTACTTC. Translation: CASSDRDSFHEQYF.

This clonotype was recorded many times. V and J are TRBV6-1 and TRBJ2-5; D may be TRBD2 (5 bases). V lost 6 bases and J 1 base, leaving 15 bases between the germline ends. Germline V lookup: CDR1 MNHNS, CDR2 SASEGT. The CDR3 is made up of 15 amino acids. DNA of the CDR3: TGTGCCAGCAGCGGGGTTGCGGCCCCCCAAGAGACCCAGTACTTC. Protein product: CASSGVAAPQETQYF.

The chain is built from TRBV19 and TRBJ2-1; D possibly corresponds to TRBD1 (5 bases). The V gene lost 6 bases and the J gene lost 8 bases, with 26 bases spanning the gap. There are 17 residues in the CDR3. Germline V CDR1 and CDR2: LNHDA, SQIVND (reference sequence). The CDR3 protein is CASRPKPGSRVADEQFF. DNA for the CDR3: TGTGCCAGTAGACCCAAGCCAGGGTCACGGGTTGCAGATGAGCAGTTCTTC.

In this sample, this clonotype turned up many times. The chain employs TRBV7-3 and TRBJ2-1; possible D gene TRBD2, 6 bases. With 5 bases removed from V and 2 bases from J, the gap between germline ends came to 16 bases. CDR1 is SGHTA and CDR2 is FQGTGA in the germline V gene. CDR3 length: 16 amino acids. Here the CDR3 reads CASSPEGGGTYNEQFF. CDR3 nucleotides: TGTGCCAGCAGCCCGGAGGGTGGGGGGACCTACAATGAGCAGTTCTTC.

The CDR3 sequence: CAWSPGATNEKLFF. CDR3 in DNA: TGTGCCTGGAGTCCAGGGGCAACTAATGAAAAACTGTTTTTT. The rearrangement uses TRBV30 and TRBJ1-4; a possible D gene is TRBD1 (6 bases). Germline CDR1 and CDR2: GTSNPN and SVGIG (reference sequence). Trimming shortened V by 2 bases and J by 0 bases, and 7 bases separated the two germline ends. The CDR3 consists of 14 residues.

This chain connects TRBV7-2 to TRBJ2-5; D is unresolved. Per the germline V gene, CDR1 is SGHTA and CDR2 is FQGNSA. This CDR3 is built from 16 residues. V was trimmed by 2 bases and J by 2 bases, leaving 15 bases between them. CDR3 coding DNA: TGTGCCAGCAGCTTAACGGACGAGGCTCATCAAGAGACCCAGTACTTC. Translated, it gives CASSLTDEAHQETQYF.

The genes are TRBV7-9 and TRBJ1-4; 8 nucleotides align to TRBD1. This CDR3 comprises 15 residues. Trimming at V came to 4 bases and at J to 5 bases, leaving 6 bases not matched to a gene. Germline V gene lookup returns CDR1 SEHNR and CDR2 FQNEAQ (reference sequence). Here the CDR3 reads CASSSGTGENEKLFF. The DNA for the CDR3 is TGTGCCAGCAGCTCTGGGACAGGCGAGAATGAAAAACTGTTTTTT.

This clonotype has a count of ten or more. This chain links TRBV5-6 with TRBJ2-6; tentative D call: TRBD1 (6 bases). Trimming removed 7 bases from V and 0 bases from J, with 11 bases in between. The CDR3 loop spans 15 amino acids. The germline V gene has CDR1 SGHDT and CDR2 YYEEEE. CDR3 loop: CASQTGPSGANVLTF. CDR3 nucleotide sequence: TGTGCCAGCCAAACAGGGCCCTCTGGGGCCAACGTCCTGACTTTC.

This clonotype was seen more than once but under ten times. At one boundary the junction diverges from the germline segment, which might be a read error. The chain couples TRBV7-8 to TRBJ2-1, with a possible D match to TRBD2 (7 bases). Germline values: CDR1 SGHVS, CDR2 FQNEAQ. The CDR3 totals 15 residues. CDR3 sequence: CAGSFGQRGRNEQFF. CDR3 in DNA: TGTGCCGGCAGCTTTGGACAGCGGGGTCGCAATGAGCAGTTCTTC.

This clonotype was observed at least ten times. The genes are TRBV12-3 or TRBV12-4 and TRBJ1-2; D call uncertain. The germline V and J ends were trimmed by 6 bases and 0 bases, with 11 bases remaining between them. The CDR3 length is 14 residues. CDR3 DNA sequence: TGTGCCAGCAGCGCTGGGGATTCTAACTATGGCTACACCTTC. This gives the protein CASSAGDSNYGYTF.